This TCR beta chain originates from a study of blood T cell repertoires in COVID-19. Overall study context: COVID-19 samples, acute and convalescent, were from the United States, Italy and Spain.

Germline values: CDR1 KGHDR, CDR2 SFDVKD. J was trimmed by 9 bases and V by 8 bases; bases with no gene match: 10. CDR3 size: 14 residues. Sequenced by immunoSEQ multiplex PCR; TCRdb stores in-frame clones only, minus some. The sample lists almost 300,000 clones, roughly 91% occurring once. The sequence came from a woman under 40 with COVID-19, enrolled during active disease. Sequenced sample: peripheral blood. This chain uses TRBV24-1 with TRBJ2-1; 9 bases fit TRBD2. Here the CDR3 reads CATKDGRGGFEQFF. The CDR3 bases are TGTGCCACCAAGGACGGGCGGGGGGGTTTTGAGCAGTTCTTC.